These 23 T cell receptor beta chains came from one sample sequenced in a study of identical twins. TCRdb re-derived calls from the 5' RACE reads in MiXCR, one entry per CDR3 protein. The sample shows approximately 680,000 distinct CDR3 sequences, under 8.5% of them seen only once. Another study also made use of these data, one on yellow fever vaccine responses in identical twins.

The sequencing sample was made of PBMCs. The receptor set was obtained from a woman under 30 in good health.

This clonotype was detected ten times or more. The chain carries TRBV12-3 or TRBV12-4 and TRBJ2-2, with unresolved D. The ends were cut back, 10 bases at V and 6 bases at J, with 12 bases in the middle. CDR3 length: 12 amino acids. DNA for the CDR3: TGTGCCACCAGCCGAGCGCCCGGGGAGCTGTTTTTT. Encoded protein: CATSRAPGELFF.

This chain connects TRBV11-2 to TRBJ2-7, with D uncertain. Germline values: CDR1 SGHAT, CDR2 FQNNGV. V was trimmed by 0 bases and J by 4 bases, leaving 13 bases between them. The CDR3 has 15 amino acids. CDR3 nucleotide sequence: TGTGCCAGCAGCTTAGAGGCCAATGGGGTTTACGAGCAGTACTTC. Encoded protein: CASSLEANGVYEQYF.

The V gene is TRBV12-3 or TRBV12-4, the J gene TRBJ2-1; weak D call: TRBD2 (6 bases). This CDR3 region has 13 residues. The germline V and J ends were trimmed by 7 bases and 6 bases, with 13 bases remaining between them. As DNA, the CDR3 is TGTGCCAGCACTCCACTAGCTCCCAATGAGCAGTTCTTC. It translates to CASTPLAPNEQFF.

This clonotype was found a few times. The V call is TRBV2, the J call TRBJ2-2, with D maybe TRBD2 (5 bases). The CDR3 covers 16 residues. The V end lost 4 bases, the J end lost 2 bases, and 14 bases lay between the germline ends. CDR1 and CDR2 from the germline V gene are SNHLY and FYNNEI. The CDR3: CASSGTPQINTGELFF. DNA for the CDR3: TGTGCCAGCAGTGGGACTCCTCAGATTAACACCGGGGAGCTGTTTTTT.

This rearrangement joins TRBV7-9 to TRBJ2-3, with 7 bases matching TRBD1. Germline CDR1 and CDR2: SEHNR and FQNEAQ (reference sequence). This CDR3 has 17 residues. V was clipped by 5 bases and J by 0 bases; unmatched bases: 11. The DNA for the CDR3 is TGTGCCAGCAGCCAACGTTACCGGGACAGAAGCACAGATACGCAGTATTTT. Residues: CASSQRYRDRSTDTQYF.

This clonotype was seen a few times. J is TRBJ1-3 and V is TRBV6-1, with D perhaps matching TRBD1 (6 bases). Trimming took 5 bases from V and 0 from J, leaving 11 bases between them. Germline CDR1 and CDR2: MNHNS and SASEGT. CDR3 length equals 15 residues. Here the CDR3 reads CASSRGGPSGNTIYF. The CDR3 DNA reads as TGTGCCAGCAGTAGAGGGGGACCCTCTGGAAACACCATATATTTT.

The table lists this clonotype with a few counts. The rearrangement links TRBV29-1 to TRBJ1-2; D ambiguous. The CDR3 has 13 residues. V lost 7 bases, J lost 5 bases, and 17 bases lay in between. Looked up from germline, CDR1 is SQVTM and CDR2 is ANQGSEA. In DNA form, the CDR3 reads TGCAGCGGCCAAAGCCCCGGAGGTTATGGCTACACCTTC. Its protein is CSGQSPGGYGYTF.

This clonotype was seen a few times. V and J are TRBV14 and TRBJ2-1, with a tentative D call TRBD2 (5 bases). The CDR3 is made up of 14 amino acids. V dropped 4 bases and J dropped 9 bases, with 16 bases sitting between them. The V gene's germline CDR1 is SGHDN and CDR2 FVKESK. The CDR3 region has the DNA TGTGCCAGCAGCCTCGGCGGACCGGCGGGTGAGCAGTTCTTC. It specifies CASSLGGPAGEQFF.

This clonotype showed up just a few times. V and J are TRBV13 and TRBJ2-3; D remains unclear. CDR1 and CDR2 (germline): PRHDT, FYEKMQ (reference sequence). This CDR3 spans 14 amino acids. Trimming stripped 2 bases from V and 0 bases from J, with 6 bases between. In DNA form, the CDR3 reads TGTGCCAGCAGCTTATGGGCCAGCACAGATACGCAGTATTTT. This translates into CASSLWASTDTQYF.

This clonotype occurred many times. This CDR3 reads CASSFRDRAVNEQFF. The DNA for the CDR3 is TGCGCCAGCAGCTTCCGGGACAGGGCTGTCAATGAGCAGTTCTTC. V and J are TRBV5-1 and TRBJ2-1, with 9 bases lining up with TRBD1. V lost 2 bases, J lost 6 bases, and 6 bases stayed unmatched. CDR1 SGHRS and CDR2 YFSETQ come from the germline V gene. The CDR3 is 15 amino acids.

The rearrangement uses TRBV20-1 and TRBJ2-1; D possibly uses TRBD1 or TRBD2 (5 bases each). Germline values: CDR1 DFQATT, CDR2 SNEGSKA (reference sequence). Trimming removed 6 bases at V and 12 bases at J, with 18 bases between. This CDR3 is 12 amino acids long. DNA for the CDR3: TGCAGTGCCCCGGGACGAAGTTTCTGGCAGTTCTTC. Protein: CSAPGRSFWQFF.

The J gene is TRBJ1-1, the V gene TRBV19; no firm D call. The CDR3 is 11 amino acids. Germline CDR1 LNHDA, CDR2 SQIVND (reference sequence). V lost 5 bases and J 8 bases, leaving 9 bases between the germline ends. The CDR3 nucleotides read TGTGCCAGTAGTGCGATGGACGAAGCTTTCTTT. Translated, it gives CASSAMDEAFF.

The table lists this clonotype with a few counts. This sequence joins TRBV24-1 and TRBJ2-2, with 13 bases matching TRBD2. The junction had 8 bases not matched to a gene; V was cut back by 4 bases and J by 7 bases. The CDR3 has 17 amino acids. CDR1 and CDR2 (germline): KGHDR, SFDVKD. CDR3 in amino acids: CATSDRTSGGPYGELFF. The CDR3 bases are TGTGCCACCAGTGACCGGACTAGCGGGGGACCCTACGGGGAGCTGTTTTTT.

The chain is built from TRBV15 and TRBJ1-6, with TRBD1 matching 11 bases. V shed 5 bases, J shed 6 bases, and the junction held 3 bases outside the gene matches. The CDR3 is made up of 15 amino acids. From germline, CDR1 is LNHNV and CDR2 YYDKDF (reference sequence). Written as DNA, the CDR3 is TGTGCCACCAGCTTTGGGACAGGGGGTAATTCACCCCTCCACTTT. Translated: CATSFGTGGNSPLHF.

A few counts support this clonotype. This rearrangement joins TRBV12-3 or TRBV12-4 to TRBJ2-2, with D possibly being TRBD2 (5 bases). The length of the CDR3 is 15 residues. V dropped 4 bases and J dropped 2 bases, with 11 bases sitting between them. CDR3 bases: TGTGCCAGCAGTTCACGGACTCGTAACACCGGGGAGCTGTTTTTT. Amino acid sequence: CASSSRTRNTGELFF.

The chain joins TRBV20-1 to TRBJ2-2; 7 positions agree with TRBD2. V gave up 1 base and J gave up 4 bases; unmatched junction bases: 3. Germline CDR1 DFQATT, CDR2 SNEGSKA (reference sequence). The CDR3 consists of 14 residues. Written as DNA, the CDR3 is TGCAGTGCTAGAGGACTAGCCGCCACCGGGGAGCTGTTTTTT. Translated, it gives CSARGLAATGELFF.

V and J are TRBV29-1 and TRBJ2-1, with D uncertain. Germline CDR1 and CDR2: SQVTM and ANQGSEA. The CDR3 is 14 residues long. V lost 1 base and J 2 bases, leaving 9 bases between the germline ends. The CDR3 loop reads CSVEGVTAYNEQFF. In DNA form, the CDR3 reads TGCAGCGTTGAAGGAGTGACTGCCTACAATGAGCAGTTCTTC.

This clonotype came up many times. The rearrangement joins TRBV5-1 to TRBJ2-2; no reliable D call. The CDR3 is made up of 15 amino acids. The V end lost 1 base, the J end lost 0 bases, and 7 bases lay between the germline ends. Germline values: CDR1 SGHRS, CDR2 YFSETQ. The CDR3 is CASSLSSANTGELFF. The DNA for the CDR3 is TGCGCCAGCAGCTTGAGCAGCGCGAACACCGGGGAGCTGTTTTTT. Full variable domain (remainder filled in from reference TRBV5-1 and TRBJ2-2): KAGVTQTPRYLIKTRGQQVTLSCSPISGHRSVSWYQQTPGQGLQFLFEYFSETQRNKGNFPGRFSGRQFSNSRSEMNVSTLELGDSALYLCASSLSSANTGELFFGEGSRLTVL.

CDR3 amino acids: CASSPRRGENTEAFF. Here the CDR3 DNA reads TGCGCCAGCAGCCCCCGTCGGGGGGAGAACACTGAAGCTTTCTTT. The chain recombines TRBV4-1 with TRBJ1-1; maybe TRBD1 (5 bases). The CDR3 sequence is 15 residues long. From germline, CDR1 is MGHRA and CDR2 YSYEKL. The ends were cut back, 4 bases at V and 1 base at J, with 13 bases in the middle.

This clonotype was seen a handful of times. The V call is TRBV7-2, the J call TRBJ2-5; possible D gene TRBD1, 5 bases. The CDR3 totals 12 residues. Germline loops: CDR1 SGHTA, CDR2 FQGNSA. Trimming shortened V by 7 bases and J by 5 bases, and 11 bases separated the two germline ends. The CDR3 loop is CASTSTDETQYF. CDR3 bases: TGTGCCAGCACCTCGACAGACGAGACCCAGTACTTC.

There are a few counts of this clonotype. The chain recombines TRBV11-3 with TRBJ2-1; tentative D call: TRBD2 (6 bases). CDR3 length: 15 residues. Trimming pared 2 bases from V and 8 bases from J, leaving 16 bases between. The germline CDR1 and CDR2 sequences are SGHNT and YENEEA. CDR3 nucleotide sequence: TGTGCCAGCAGCTTACGCGGTGGGAGGATCCATGAGCAGTTCTTC. Protein sequence: CASSLRGGRIHEQFF.

The rearrangement links TRBV7-9 to TRBJ1-1; D is unresolved. CDR3 length: 12 amino acids. The germline V and J ends were trimmed by 5 bases and 10 bases, with 14 bases remaining between them. Germline lookup yields CDR1 SEHNR and CDR2 FQNEAQ (reference sequence). The CDR3 coding sequence is TGTGCCAGCAGCACCGACCGTACCACAGCTTTCTTT. Residues: CASSTDRTTAFF.

The chain uses TRBV24-1 and TRBJ2-7; D may correspond to TRBD1 or TRBD2 (5 bases each). Per germline, CDR1 KGHDR and CDR2 SFDVKD. The V gene lost 4 bases and the J gene lost 12 bases, with 21 bases spanning the gap. The CDR3 covers 14 residues. CDR3 region: CATSEVPGTGLGYV. As DNA, the CDR3 is TGTGCCACCAGTGAAGTTCCCGGGACCGGGCTTGGGTACGTC.